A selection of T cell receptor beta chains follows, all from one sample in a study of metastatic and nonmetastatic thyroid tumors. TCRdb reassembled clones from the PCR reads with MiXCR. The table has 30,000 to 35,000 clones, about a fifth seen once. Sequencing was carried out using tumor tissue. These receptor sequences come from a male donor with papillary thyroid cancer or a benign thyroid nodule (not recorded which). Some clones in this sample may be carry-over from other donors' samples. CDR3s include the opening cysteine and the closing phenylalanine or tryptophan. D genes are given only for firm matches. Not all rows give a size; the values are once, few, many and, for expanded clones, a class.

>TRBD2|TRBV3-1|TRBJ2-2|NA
CASSHPGGPDTGELFF
TGTGCCAGCAGCCACCCGGGAGGGCCGGACACCGGGGAGCTGTTTTTT
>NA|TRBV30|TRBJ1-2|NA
CAWSGTPPGYTF
TGTGCCTGGAGCGGGACCCCTCCTGGCTACACCTTC
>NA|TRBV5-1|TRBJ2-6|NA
CASSLAVSGANVLTF
TGCGCCAGCAGCTTGGCAGTCTCTGGGGCCAACGTCCTGACTTTC
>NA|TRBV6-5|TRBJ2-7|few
CASSYSNGGSYEQYF
TGTGCCAGCAGTTACTCTAATGGTGGGTCCTACGAGCAGTACTTC
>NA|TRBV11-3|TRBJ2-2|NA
CASSLEERTGELFF
TGTGCCAGCAGCTTAGAGGAGCGGACCGGGGAGCTGTTTTTT
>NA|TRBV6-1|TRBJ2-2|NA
CASSPEMGRPNTGELFF
TGTGCCAGCAGTCCAGAGATGGGACGGCCGAACACCGGGGAGCTGTTTTTT
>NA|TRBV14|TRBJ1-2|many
CASSQGQSYGYTF
TGTGCCAGCAGCCAAGGGCAGAGCTATGGCTACACCTTC
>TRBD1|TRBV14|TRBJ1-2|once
CASSPPDRVFVYGYTF
TGTGCCAGCAGCCCTCCGGACAGGGTCTTTGTCTATGGCTACACCTTC
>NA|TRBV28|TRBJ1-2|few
CATTKRVSYGYTF
TGTGCCACCACGAAGAGGGTTAGCTATGGCTACACCTTC
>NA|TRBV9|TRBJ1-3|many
CASSMRGAGNTIYF
TGTGCCAGCAGCATGCGCGGGGCTGGAAACACCATATATTTT
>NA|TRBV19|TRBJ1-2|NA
CASSIVVMAGQSQRSGYTF
TGTGCCAGTAGTATAGTTGTAATGGCAGGTCAAAGCCAGCGGTCCGGCTACACCTTC
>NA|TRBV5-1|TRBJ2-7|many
CASRAGTSTYEQYF
TGCGCCAGCCGAGCCGGGACGTCTACCTACGAGCAGTACTTC
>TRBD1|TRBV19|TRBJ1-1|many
CASSMFRGSEAFF
TGTGCCAGTAGTATGTTCAGGGGGTCTGAAGCTTTCTTT
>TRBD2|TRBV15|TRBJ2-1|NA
CATSRVREVSGEQFF
TGTGCCACCAGCAGAGTGCGGGAGGTGAGCGGAGAGCAGTTCTTC
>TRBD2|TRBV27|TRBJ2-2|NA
CTSSRAGGHRTGELFF
TGTACCAGCAGTAGAGCGGGAGGTCATAGGACAGGGGAGCTGTTTTTT
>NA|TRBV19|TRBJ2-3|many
CASSIGGVSTDTQYF
TGTGCCAGTAGTATAGGGGGAGTAAGCACAGATACGCAGTATTTT
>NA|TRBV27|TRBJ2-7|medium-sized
CASRPGGREEQYF
TGTGCCAGCAGACCCGGGGGTCGGGAAGAGCAGTACTTC
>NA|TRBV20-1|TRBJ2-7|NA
CSAPGDNYEQYF
TGCAGTGCGCCTGGGGACAACTACGAGCAGTACTTC
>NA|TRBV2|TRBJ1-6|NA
CASSPPAGVHNSPLHF
TGTGCCAGCTCGCCGCCCGCGGGGGTCCATAATTCACCCCTCCACTTT
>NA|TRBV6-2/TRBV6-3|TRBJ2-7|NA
CASTEVTGRKRRPYEQYF
TGTGCCAGCACCGAGGTGACAGGAAGGAAGAGACGACCATACGAGCAGTACTTC
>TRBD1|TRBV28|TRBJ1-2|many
CASRRGTEYGYTF
TGTGCCAGCAGGCGCGGGACAGAGTATGGCTACACCTTC
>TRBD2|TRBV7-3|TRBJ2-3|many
CASSLGLHTDTQYF
TGTGCCAGCAGCTTGGGACTACACACAGATACGCAGTATTTT
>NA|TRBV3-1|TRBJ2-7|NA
CASSQVSGTYDQYF
TGTGCCAGCAGCCAAGTTAGCGGTACCTACGACCAGTACTTC
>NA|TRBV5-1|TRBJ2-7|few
CASSLVGNDQYF
TGCGCCAGCAGCTTGGTCGGTAACGATCAGTACTTC
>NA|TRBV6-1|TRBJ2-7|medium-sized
CASSGGTYEQYF
TGTGCCAGCAGTGGGGGGACCTACGAGCAGTACTTC
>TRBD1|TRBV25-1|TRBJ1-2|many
CASRGEGQGGGYTF
TGTGCCAGCAGAGGCGAGGGACAGGGTGGTGGCTACACCTTC
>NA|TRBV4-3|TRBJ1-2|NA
CASSYGGTGAGYTF
TGCGCCAGCAGCTATGGTGGTACGGGGGCGGGCTACACCTTC
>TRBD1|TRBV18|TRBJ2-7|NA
CASSPPGQREDEQYF
TGTGCCAGCTCACCACCGGGACAGCGAGAGGACGAGCAGTACTTC
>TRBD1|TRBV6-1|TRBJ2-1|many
CASSLLQGSYNEQFF
TGTGCCAGCAGCCTCTTACAGGGGTCGTACAATGAGCAGTTCTTC
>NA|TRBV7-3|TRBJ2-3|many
CASSLVNADTQYF
TGTGCCAGCAGCCTCGTGAATGCAGATACGCAGTATTTT
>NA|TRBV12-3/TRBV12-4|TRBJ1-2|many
CASSLGKGNGYTF
TGTGCCAGCAGTTTAGGGAAGGGGAACGGCTACACCTTC
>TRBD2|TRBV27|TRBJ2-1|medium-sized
CASSWGLAGVNEQFF
TGTGCCAGCAGTTGGGGACTAGCGGGAGTGAATGAGCAGTTCTTC
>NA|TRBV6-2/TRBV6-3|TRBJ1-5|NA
CASSYSTGSVNQPQHF
TGTGCCAGCAGTTACTCAACAGGGTCCGTTAATCAGCCCCAGCATTTT
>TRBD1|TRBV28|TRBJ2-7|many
CASRPMLLGQAYEQYF
TGTGCCAGCAGACCTATGTTGCTGGGACAGGCCTACGAGCAGTACTTC
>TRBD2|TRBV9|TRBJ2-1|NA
CASSATGTSGGDQFF
TGTGCCAGCAGCGCGACCGGGACTAGCGGGGGAGATCAGTTCTTC
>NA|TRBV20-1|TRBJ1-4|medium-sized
CSARDKFSLEKLFF
TGCAGTGCTAGAGATAAATTCTCTCTGGAAAAACTGTTTTTT
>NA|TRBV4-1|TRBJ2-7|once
CASSQTGGTYEQYF
TGCGCCAGCAGCCAAACCGGCGGGACCTACGAGCAGTACTTC
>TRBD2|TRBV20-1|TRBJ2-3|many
CSARPSGLTDTQYF
TGCAGTGCTAGGCCTAGCGGGTTAACAGATACGCAGTATTTT
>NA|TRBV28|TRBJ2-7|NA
CASSKIGSGTYEQYF
TGTGCCAGCAGTAAAATCGGTTCGGGGACCTACGAGCAGTACTTC
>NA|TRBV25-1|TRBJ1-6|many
CASSGRGFNSPLHF
TGTGCCAGCAGTGGACGGGGATTTAATTCACCCCTCCACTTT
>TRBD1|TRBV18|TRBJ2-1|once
CASSPSRDRNEQFF
TGTGCCAGCTCACCTAGCCGGGACAGGAATGAGCAGTTCTTC
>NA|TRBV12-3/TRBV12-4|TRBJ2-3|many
CASSLLAGVDTQYF
TGTGCCAGCAGTTTATTGGCAGGGGTGGATACGCAGTATTTT
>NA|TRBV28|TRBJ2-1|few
CASSLLSSGGMQFWNEQFF
TGTGCCAGCAGTTTACTATCGAGCGGCGGTATGCAGTTTTGGAATGAGCAGTTCTTC
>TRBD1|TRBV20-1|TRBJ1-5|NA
CSAAQTRYRGSHPQHF
TGCAGTGCTGCGCAAACCCGGTACAGGGGAAGTCATCCCCAGCATTTT
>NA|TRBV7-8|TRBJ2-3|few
CASGEDPYTQYF
TGTGCCAGCGGCGAGGATCCCTATACGCAGTATTTT
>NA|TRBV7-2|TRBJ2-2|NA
CASSLQRSVSGELFF
TGTGCCAGCAGCTTACAGCGGTCTGTCTCTGGGGAACTGTTTTTT
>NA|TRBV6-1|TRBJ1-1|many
CASSVEGNTEAFF
TGTGCCAGCAGTGTTGAGGGGAACACTGAAGCTTTCTTT
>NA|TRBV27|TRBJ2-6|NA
CASSPRQGRSGANVLTF
TGTGCCAGCAGCCCGCGACAAGGTCGATCTGGGGCCAACGTCCTGACTTTC
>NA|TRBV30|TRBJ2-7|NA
CAWTREVSYEQYF
TGTGCCTGGACCAGGGAGGTCTCCTACGAGCAGTACTTC
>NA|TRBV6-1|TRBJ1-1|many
CASSDGFNTEAFF
TGTGCCAGCAGTGATGGCTTCAATACTGAAGCTTTCTTT
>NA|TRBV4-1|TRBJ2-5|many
CASSQETGETQYF
TGCGCCAGCAGCCAAGAGACGGGGGAGACCCAGTACTTC
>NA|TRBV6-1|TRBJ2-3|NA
CASGIPTDTQYF
TGTGCCAGCGGGATTCCTACAGATACTCAGTATTTT
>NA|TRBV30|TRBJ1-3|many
CAWRWAGSGNTIYF
TGTGCCTGGAGATGGGCAGGCTCTGGAAACACCATATATTTT
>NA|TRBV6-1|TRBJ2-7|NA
CASIGRKYEQYF
TGTGCCAGCATTGGCAGGAAGTACGAGCAGTACTTC
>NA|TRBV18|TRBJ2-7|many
CASSPQSSYEQYF
TGTGCCAGCTCCCCCCAGAGCTCCTACGAGCAGTACTTC
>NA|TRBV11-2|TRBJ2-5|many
CASSQRQGRQETQYF
TGTGCCAGCAGCCAGCGACAAGGGCGTCAAGAGACCCAGTACTTC
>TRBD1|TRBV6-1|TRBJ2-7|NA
CASIVTGGYEQYF
TGTGCCAGCATCGTCACAGGGGGGTACGAGCAGTACTTC
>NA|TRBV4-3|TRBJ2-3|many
CASSQALSTDTQYF
TGCGCCAGCAGCCAAGCTCTGAGCACAGATACGCAGTATTTT
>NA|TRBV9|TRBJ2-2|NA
CASSETTGPDTGELFF
TGTGCCAGCAGCGAGACCACAGGTCCCGACACCGGGGAGCTGTTTTTT
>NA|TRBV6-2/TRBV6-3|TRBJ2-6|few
CASISYRPGANVLTF
TGTGCCAGCATATCATACAGGCCTGGGGCCAACGTCCTGACTTTC